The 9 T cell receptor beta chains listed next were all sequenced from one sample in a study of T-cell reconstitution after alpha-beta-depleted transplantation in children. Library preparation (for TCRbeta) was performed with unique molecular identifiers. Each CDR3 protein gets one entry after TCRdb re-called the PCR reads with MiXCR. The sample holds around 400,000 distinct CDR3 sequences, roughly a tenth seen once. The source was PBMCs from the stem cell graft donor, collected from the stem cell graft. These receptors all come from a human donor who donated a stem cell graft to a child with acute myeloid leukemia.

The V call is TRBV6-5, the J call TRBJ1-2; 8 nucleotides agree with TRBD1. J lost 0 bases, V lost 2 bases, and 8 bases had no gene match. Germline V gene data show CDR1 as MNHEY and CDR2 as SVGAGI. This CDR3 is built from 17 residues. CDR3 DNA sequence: TGTGCCAGCAGTTACACCGGGACAGGATTAACTAACTATGGCTACACCTTC. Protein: CASSYTGTGLTNYGYTF.

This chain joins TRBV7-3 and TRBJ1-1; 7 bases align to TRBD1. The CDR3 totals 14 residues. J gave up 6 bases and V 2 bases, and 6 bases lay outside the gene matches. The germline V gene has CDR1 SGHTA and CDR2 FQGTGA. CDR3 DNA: TGTGCCAGCAGCTTACAGGGGGAAGGCGCTGAAGCTTTCTTT. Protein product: CASSLQGEGAEAFF.

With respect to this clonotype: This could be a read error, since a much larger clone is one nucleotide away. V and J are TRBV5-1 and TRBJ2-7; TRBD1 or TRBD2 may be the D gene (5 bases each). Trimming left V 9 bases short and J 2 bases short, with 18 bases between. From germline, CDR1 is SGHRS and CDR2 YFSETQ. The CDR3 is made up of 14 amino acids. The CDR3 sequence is CANRLGTATYEQYF. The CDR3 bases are TGCGCCAACAGACTGGGGACGGCCACCTACGAGCAGTACTTC.

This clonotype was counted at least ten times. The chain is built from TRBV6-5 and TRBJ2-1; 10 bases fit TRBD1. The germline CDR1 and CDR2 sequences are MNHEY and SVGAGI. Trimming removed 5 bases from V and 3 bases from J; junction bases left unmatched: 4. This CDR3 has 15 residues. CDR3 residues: CASSPGQGIYNEQFF. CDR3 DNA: TGTGCCAGCAGTCCGGGACAGGGGATCTACAATGAGCAGTTCTTC.

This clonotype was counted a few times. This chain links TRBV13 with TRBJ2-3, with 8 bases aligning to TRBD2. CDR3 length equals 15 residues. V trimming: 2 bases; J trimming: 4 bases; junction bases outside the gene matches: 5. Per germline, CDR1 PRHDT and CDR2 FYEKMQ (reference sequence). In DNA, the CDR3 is TGTGCCAGCAGCTTACGGGGGGGCCCGGCAGATACGCAGTATTTT. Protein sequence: CASSLRGGPADTQYF.

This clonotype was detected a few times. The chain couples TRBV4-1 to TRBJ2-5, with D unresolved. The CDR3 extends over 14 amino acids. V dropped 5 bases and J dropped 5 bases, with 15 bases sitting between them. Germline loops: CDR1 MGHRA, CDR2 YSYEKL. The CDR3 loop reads CASSSEQLSETQYF. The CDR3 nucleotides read TGCGCCAGCAGCTCCGAACAATTAAGCGAGACCCAGTACTTC.

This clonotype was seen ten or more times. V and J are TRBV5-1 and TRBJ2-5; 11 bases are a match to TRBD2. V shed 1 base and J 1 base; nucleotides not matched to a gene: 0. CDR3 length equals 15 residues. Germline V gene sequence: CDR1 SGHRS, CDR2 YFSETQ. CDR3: CASSLLAGGQETQYF. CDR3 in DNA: TGCGCCAGCAGCTTGCTAGCGGGGGGCCAAGAGACCCAGTACTTC.

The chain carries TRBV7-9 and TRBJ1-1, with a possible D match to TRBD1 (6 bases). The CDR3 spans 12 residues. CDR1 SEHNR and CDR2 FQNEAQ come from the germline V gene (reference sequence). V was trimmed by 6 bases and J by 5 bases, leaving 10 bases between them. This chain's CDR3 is CASRKGGTEAFF. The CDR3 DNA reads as TGTGCCAGCAGGAAGGGGGGTACTGAAGCTTTCTTT.

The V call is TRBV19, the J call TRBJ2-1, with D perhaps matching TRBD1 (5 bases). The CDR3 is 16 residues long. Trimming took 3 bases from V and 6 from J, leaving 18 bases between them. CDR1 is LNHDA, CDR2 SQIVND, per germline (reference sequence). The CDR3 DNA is TGTGCCAGTAGTATTGGGAAGGGGCCCCCTCGCAATGAGCAGTTCTTC. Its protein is CASSIGKGPPRNEQFF.